Listed below are T cell receptor beta chains from one sample, sequenced in a study of blood T cell repertoires in COVID-19. TCRdb keeps only in-frame clones here, not all; method: immunoSEQ multiplex PCR. The sample lists under 130,000 clones, approximately 90% occurring once. The source material was peripheral blood. The receptors originated from a man between 50 and 59 years old in a cohort sampled during active COVID-19. The CDR3 runs from the conserved cysteine through the conserved F or W. The D gene is left open where the match is weak. The size entry is marked missing in some rows and otherwise reads once, few, many or a size class.

J gene: TRBJ1-6; clone size: -; D gene: -; V gene: TRBV14; CDR3 DNA: TGTGCCAGCAGCCGCACCGAAGGGACTTCCCTCCACTTT; CDR3 protein: CASSRTEGTSLHF
J gene: TRBJ2-1; clone size: -; D gene: -; V gene: TRBV7-5; CDR3 DNA: TGTGTCAGAAGCTTAGTCCGTAACAGGGACAATGAGCAGTTCTTC; CDR3 protein: CVRSLVRNRDNEQFF
J gene: TRBJ2-2; clone size: -; D gene: -; V gene: TRBV5-1; CDR3 DNA: TGCGCCAGCAGCTTGTACAGGGCGAGCACCGGGGAGCTGTTTTTT; CDR3 protein: CASSLYRASTGELFF
J gene: TRBJ1-4; clone size: -; D gene: TRBD1; V gene: TRBV2; CDR3 DNA: TGTGCCAGCAGTGTTTGGGACAGGGACCCAAAACTGTTTTTT; CDR3 protein: CASSVWDRDPKLFF
J gene: TRBJ1-1; clone size: -; D gene: -; V gene: TRBV29-1; CDR3 DNA: TGCAGCGTTTCCCAGAACCAGAACACTGAAGCTTTCTTT; CDR3 protein: CSVSQNQNTEAFF
J gene: TRBJ2-7; clone size: -; D gene: -; V gene: TRBV7-8; CDR3 DNA: TGTGCCAGCAGCACCGCCCCTAGATACGAGCAGTACTTC; CDR3 protein: CASSTAPRYEQYF
J gene: TRBJ1-2; clone size: -; D gene: TRBD1; V gene: TRBV5-1; CDR3 DNA: TGCGCCAGCAGCCTGCGACAGGGGGCCTATGGCTACACCTTC; CDR3 protein: CASSLRQGAYGYTF
J gene: TRBJ1-1; clone size: -; D gene: -; V gene: TRBV28; CDR3 DNA: TGTGCCAGCAGCAACCCTCCACGGGGGGCGATCTTT; CDR3 protein: CASSNPPRGAIF
J gene: TRBJ1-2; clone size: -; D gene: TRBD1; V gene: TRBV2; CDR3 DNA: TGTGCCAGCAGTGGAAACAGGGGGCTGGGCTATGGCTACACCTTC; CDR3 protein: CASSGNRGLGYGYTF
J gene: TRBJ2-3; clone size: -; D gene: TRBD2; V gene: TRBV7-3; CDR3 DNA: TGTGCCAGCAGCCCCGTTGGGGGACTAGCGGGGGCGGGGGATACGCAGTATTTT; CDR3 protein: CASSPVGGLAGAGDTQYF
J gene: TRBJ2-4; clone size: -; D gene: -; V gene: TRBV2; CDR3 DNA: TGTGCCAGCAGTGAGCTGGCAGGTTCGGTTTCAGCCAAAAACATTCAGTACTTC; CDR3 protein: CASSELAGSVSAKNIQYF
J gene: TRBJ2-5; clone size: -; D gene: TRBD2; V gene: TRBV19; CDR3 DNA: TGTGCCAGTAGTCCGATAGCGGGGGTGCTCCAAGAGACCCAGTACTTC; CDR3 protein: CASSPIAGVLQETQYF
J gene: TRBJ1-2; clone size: -; D gene: TRBD1; V gene: TRBV19; CDR3 DNA: TGTGCCAGTACGGCGGGACAGGGCACATCTTATGGCTACACCTTC; CDR3 protein: CASTAGQGTSYGYTF
J gene: TRBJ2-5; clone size: once; D gene: -; V gene: TRBV27; CDR3 DNA: TGTGCCAGCAGTTTATGGGGGGACCAAGAGACCCAGTACTTC; CDR3 protein: CASSLWGDQETQYF
J gene: TRBJ1-5; clone size: once; D gene: TRBD1; V gene: TRBV15; CDR3 DNA: TGTGCCACCAGTGGGGACAGGAGCTCCCCCCAAATCAATCAGCCCCAGCATTTT; CDR3 protein: CATSGDRSSPQINQPQHF
J gene: TRBJ1-2; clone size: -; D gene: -; V gene: TRBV3-1/TRBV3-2; CDR3 DNA: TGTGCCAGCAGCCCTCCGTGGTGGCAGGTTAGGAACTATGGCTACACCTTC; CDR3 protein: CASSPPWWQVRNYGYTF
J gene: TRBJ1-4; clone size: -; D gene: -; V gene: TRBV2; CDR3 DNA: TGTGCCAGCAGAGCCAGGGGAGATCCCGGCGAAAAACTGTTTTTT; CDR3 protein: CASRARGDPGEKLFF
J gene: TRBJ1-3; clone size: -; D gene: -; V gene: TRBV19; CDR3 DNA: TGTGCCAGTAGTGAAACGACAGTCTCTGGAAACACCATATATTTT; CDR3 protein: CASSETTVSGNTIYF
J gene: TRBJ1-6; clone size: once; D gene: -; V gene: TRBV6-5; CDR3 DNA: TGTGCCAGCAACGAGAAGGTCGGGGGTAATTCACCCCTCCACTTT; CDR3 protein: CASNEKVGGNSPLHF
J gene: TRBJ2-7; clone size: -; D gene: TRBD2; V gene: TRBV7-2; CDR3 DNA: TGTGCCAGCAGCTCACATCCCTCCAGCGGGGGGGACTCCTACGAGCAGTACTTC; CDR3 protein: CASSSHPSSGGDSYEQYF
J gene: TRBJ2-1; clone size: -; D gene: -; V gene: TRBV5-6; CDR3 DNA: TGTGCCAGCAGCTTGCACTCGGAGCAGTTCTTC; CDR3 protein: CASSLHSEQFF
J gene: TRBJ1-5; clone size: -; D gene: TRBD1; V gene: TRBV18; CDR3 DNA: TGTGCCAGCTCGCAACAGGGGGCAGGTCAGCCCCAGCATTTT; CDR3 protein: CASSQQGAGQPQHF
J gene: TRBJ2-5; clone size: -; D gene: TRBD1; V gene: TRBV29-1; CDR3 DNA: TGCAGCGTGATACCATGGACAGGCCAAGAGACCCAGTACTTC; CDR3 protein: CSVIPWTGQETQYF
J gene: TRBJ1-5; clone size: once; D gene: -; V gene: TRBV3-1/TRBV3-2; CDR3 DNA: TGTGCCAGCAGCCAAGATCTGAGGAGTAATCAGCCCCAGCATTTT; CDR3 protein: CASSQDLRSNQPQHF
J gene: TRBJ1-5; clone size: few; D gene: -; V gene: TRBV7-2; CDR3 DNA: TGTGCCAGCAGCTCCGAAAAAGCTCAGCCCCAGCATTTT; CDR3 protein: CASSSEKAQPQHF
J gene: TRBJ1-2; clone size: -; D gene: TRBD1; V gene: TRBV28; CDR3 DNA: TGTGCCAGCAGCTTCCAGACATTCGACAGGGAAGGCTACACCTTC; CDR3 protein: CASSFQTFDREGYTF
J gene: TRBJ1-1; clone size: -; D gene: -; V gene: TRBV9; CDR3 DNA: TGTGCCAGCAGCCGGTGGAACACTGAAGCTTTCTTT; CDR3 protein: CASSRWNTEAFF
J gene: TRBJ2-3; clone size: once; D gene: TRBD2; V gene: TRBV19; CDR3 DNA: TGTGCCAGTAGTATTCATAGCGGGGGACGAGATACGCAGTATTTT; CDR3 protein: CASSIHSGGRDTQYF
J gene: TRBJ1-2; clone size: -; D gene: TRBD1; V gene: TRBV29-1; CDR3 DNA: TGCAGCGTTGGCGACAGGGGGAACTATGGCTACACCTTC; CDR3 protein: CSVGDRGNYGYTF
J gene: TRBJ2-2; clone size: -; D gene: -; V gene: TRBV27; CDR3 DNA: TGTGCCAGCAGTTTCCGCCAGATAAACACCGGGGAGCTGTTTTTT; CDR3 protein: CASSFRQINTGELFF
J gene: TRBJ1-2; clone size: once; D gene: TRBD1; V gene: TRBV28; CDR3 DNA: TGTGCCAGCAGTCGGACAGGGTTACGGTATGGCTACACCTTC; CDR3 protein: CASSRTGLRYGYTF
J gene: TRBJ2-3; clone size: -; D gene: TRBD1; V gene: TRBV5-1; CDR3 DNA: TGCGCCAGCCAGGACGGACAGGGAGGCACAGATACGCAGTATTTT; CDR3 protein: CASQDGQGGTDTQYF
J gene: TRBJ1-1; clone size: -; D gene: -; V gene: TRBV5-1; CDR3 DNA: TGCGCCAGCAGCTTGGAGGGGAACAGGGTCACTGAAGCTTTCTTT; CDR3 protein: CASSLEGNRVTEAFF
J gene: TRBJ2-7; clone size: -; D gene: -; V gene: TRBV5-5; CDR3 DNA: TGTGCCAGCAGCTTAGCAGGGGACGAGCAGTACTTC; CDR3 protein: CASSLAGDEQYF
J gene: TRBJ2-1; clone size: -; D gene: -; V gene: TRBV5-4; CDR3 DNA: TGTGCCAGCATGAATTCATTGGGCGAGCAGTTCTTC; CDR3 protein: CASMNSLGEQFF
J gene: TRBJ2-6; clone size: -; D gene: -; V gene: TRBV24-1; CDR3 DNA: TGTGCCACCAGTGGGGAGAGCGGAAGCTCTGGGGCCAACGTCCTGACTTTC; CDR3 protein: CATSGESGSSGANVLTF
J gene: TRBJ2-2; clone size: -; D gene: TRBD2; V gene: TRBV9; CDR3 DNA: TGTGCCAGCAGCGTAGAAGCGGGGGTCGTCACCGGGGAGCTGTTTTTT; CDR3 protein: CASSVEAGVVTGELFF
J gene: TRBJ2-6; clone size: -; D gene: -; V gene: TRBV19; CDR3 DNA: TGTGCCAGTAGTATAGGAGGGCTCTCTGGGGCCAACGTCCTGACTTTC; CDR3 protein: CASSIGGLSGANVLTF
J gene: TRBJ2-3; clone size: -; D gene: TRBD2; V gene: TRBV2; CDR3 DNA: TGTGCCAGCAGGAAGGGTGGTGCCGGGGGGTCAGATACGCAGTATTTT; CDR3 protein: CASRKGGAGGSDTQYF
J gene: TRBJ2-3; clone size: -; D gene: TRBD1; V gene: TRBV11-2; CDR3 DNA: TGTGCCAGCAGCCGACAGGGTCATCCAGATACGCAGTATTTT; CDR3 protein: CASSRQGHPDTQYF